The clone carrying this T cell receptor (beta chain) was picked up a small number of times. This specimen belongs to a study of shared clonotypes between healthy human individuals. Trimming at V came to 4 bases and at J to 2 bases, leaving 6 bases not matched to a gene. CDR1 and CDR2 from the germline V gene are SEHNR and FQNEAQ (reference sequence). This CDR3 region has 15 residues. Spread over ten immunoSEQ deep assay plates, unsorted PBMC DNA underwent sequencing. Assay used: immunoSEQ multiplex PCR; TCRdb lists only in-frame clones, some missing. The data show around 500,000 clones, roughly 78% seen once.

This receptor was taken from a woman in her thirties or forties in good health. Some clones in this sample may be carry-over from other donors' samples. The chain couples TRBV7-9 to TRBJ2-3; 7 nucleotides match TRBD1. Sequenced: PBMCs. The CDR3 is CASSSEGATTDTQYF. The DNA of the CDR3 is TGTGCCAGCAGCTCCGAGGGGGCTACCACAGATACGCAGTATTTT.